This is a list of T cell receptor beta chains from one sample in a study of T cells in Graves' hyperthyroidism and ophthalmopathy. TCRdb passed the multiplex PCR reads through MiXCR, listing each CDR3 protein once. The profile shows about 350,000 distinct CDR3 sequences, approximately 18% of them singletons. Sequencing was carried out using blood. The receptors were sampled from a woman under 40 with Graves' hyperthyroidism that later progressed to Graves' ophthalmopathy. The CDR3 runs from the conserved cysteine through the conserved F or W. D genes are given only for firm matches. Clone size appears in some rows only: once, few, many, or a class for an expanded clone.

v_call,j_call,clone_size,d_call,cdr3_aa,cdr3_nt
TRBV6-2/TRBV6-3,TRBJ2-3,many,TRBD2,CASRTGGDTQYF,TGTGCCAGCCGAACGGGGGGAGATACGCAGTATTTT
TRBV29-1,TRBJ1-2,many,NA,CSVDELNYGYTF,TGCAGCGTTGATGAACTTAACTATGGCTACACCTTC
TRBV11-2,TRBJ1-4,many,NA,CASSLDLGSRANEKLFF,TGTGCCAGCAGCTTAGACCTCGGTTCGAGGGCTAATGAAAAACTGTTTTTT
TRBV6-1,TRBJ2-1,many,TRBD2,CASSEALLSWTSYYSNEQFF,TGTGCCAGCAGTGAAGCGCTTCTTTCCTGGACTAGCTATTACTCTAATGAGCAGTTCTTC
TRBV2,TRBJ1-4,NA,NA,CASSRTVEGEKLFF,TGTGCCAGCAGCCGGACAGTGGAGGGTGAAAAACTGTTTTTT
TRBV5-6,TRBJ2-3,NA,NA,CASGGTRDTQYF,TGTGCCAGCGGGGGTACTAGGGATACGCAGTATTTT
TRBV4-1,TRBJ2-7,many,NA,CASSQDWGHTNSYEQYF,TGCGCCAGCAGCCAAGATTGGGGGCACACCAACTCCTACGAGCAGTACTTC
TRBV29-1,TRBJ2-3,NA,NA,CSVSLRDTQYF,TGCAGCGTCAGCCTTCGAGATACGCAGTATTTT
TRBV10-2,TRBJ2-7,many,NA,CASRGGPGTYEQYF,TGCGCCAGCAGAGGGGGACCAGGGACCTACGAGCAGTACTTC
TRBV20-1,TRBJ2-7,many,NA,CSARDEAGTHSAPYEQYF,TGCAGTGCTAGAGACGAGGCCGGGACCCACTCTGCCCCTTACGAGCAGTACTTC
TRBV3-1,TRBJ1-2,many,NA,CASSQGLGYTF,TGTGCCAGCAGCCAAGGGTTAGGCTACACCTTC
TRBV14,TRBJ1-2,few,NA,CASSLGTPGGSGYTF,TGTGCCAGCAGCCTCGGAACTCCGGGGGGAAGTGGCTACACCTTC
TRBV6-1,TRBJ1-5,NA,NA,CASSEAWGTGANQPQHF,TGTGCCAGCAGTGAAGCGTGGGGGACGGGGGCTAATCAGCCCCAGCATTTT
TRBV7-8,TRBJ1-5,few,TRBD1,CASSLAADRGQGQPQHF,TGTGCCAGCAGCTTAGCTGCCGACAGGGGGCAAGGTCAGCCCCAGCATTTT
TRBV16,TRBJ2-4,NA,NA,CASSLSEADIQYF,TGTGCCAGCAGCCTTTCGGAGGCAGACATTCAGTACTTC
TRBV11-2,TRBJ2-5,many,TRBD1,CASSRTGGQGRETQYF,TGTGCCAGCAGCCGCACTGGCGGACAGGGGCGAGAGACCCAGTACTTC